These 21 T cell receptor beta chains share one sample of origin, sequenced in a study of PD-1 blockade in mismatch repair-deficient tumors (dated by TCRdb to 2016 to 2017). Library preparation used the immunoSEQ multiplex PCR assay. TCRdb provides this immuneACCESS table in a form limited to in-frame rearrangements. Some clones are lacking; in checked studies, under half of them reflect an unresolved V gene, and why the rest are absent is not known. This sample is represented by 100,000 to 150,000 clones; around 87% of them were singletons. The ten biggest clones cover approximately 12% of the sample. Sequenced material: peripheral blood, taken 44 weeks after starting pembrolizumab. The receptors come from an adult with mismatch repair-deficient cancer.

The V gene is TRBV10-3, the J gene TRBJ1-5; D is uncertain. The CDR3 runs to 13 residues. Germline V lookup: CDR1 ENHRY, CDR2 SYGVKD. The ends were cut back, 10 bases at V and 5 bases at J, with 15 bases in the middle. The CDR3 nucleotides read TGTGCCACCTCCCCCGGACGAGATCAGCCCCAGCATTTT. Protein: CATSPGRDQPQHF.

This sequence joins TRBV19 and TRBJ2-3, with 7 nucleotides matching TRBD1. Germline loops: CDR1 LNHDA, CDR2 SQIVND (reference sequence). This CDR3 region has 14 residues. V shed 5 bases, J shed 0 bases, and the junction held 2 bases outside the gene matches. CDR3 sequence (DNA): TGTGCCAGTAGTGCACAGGGGAGCACAGATACGCAGTATTTT. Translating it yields CASSAQGSTDTQYF.

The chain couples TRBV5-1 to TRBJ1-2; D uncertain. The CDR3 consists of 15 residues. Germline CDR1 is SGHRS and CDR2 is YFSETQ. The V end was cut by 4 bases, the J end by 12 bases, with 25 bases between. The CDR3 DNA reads TGCGCCAGCAGCCCCGAGGGAAGACCCGCAAAGGGAAACACCTTC. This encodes CASSPEGRPAKGNTF. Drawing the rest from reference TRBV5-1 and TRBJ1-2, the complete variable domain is KAGVTQTPRYLIKTRGQQVTLSCSPISGHRSVSWYQQTPGQGLQFLFEYFSETQRNKGNFPGRFSGRQFSNSRSEMNVSTLELGDSALYLCASSPEGRPAKGNTFGSGTRLTVV.

As DNA, the CDR3 is TGTGCCAGTAGTATCGGCAATGAGCAGTTCTTC. Its translation: CASSIGNEQFF. The V and J genes are TRBV19 and TRBJ2-1; D gene unclear. The V gene's germline CDR1 is LNHDA and CDR2 SQIVND (reference sequence). This CDR3 has 11 residues. V shed 3 bases and J shed 6 bases, with 3 bases lying between them.

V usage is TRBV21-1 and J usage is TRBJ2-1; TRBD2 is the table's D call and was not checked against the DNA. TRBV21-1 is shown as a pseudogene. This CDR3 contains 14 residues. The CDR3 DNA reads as TGTGCCAGCAGCAATAAATTTGCCAGCGATGAGCAGTTCTTC. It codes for CASSNKFASDEQFF.

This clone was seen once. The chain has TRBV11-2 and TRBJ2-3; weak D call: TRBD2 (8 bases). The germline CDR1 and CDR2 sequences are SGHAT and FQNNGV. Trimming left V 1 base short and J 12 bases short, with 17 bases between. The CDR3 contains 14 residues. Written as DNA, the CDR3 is TGTGCCAGCAGCTTAGGGACAGGACTAGCCGCCCAGTATTTT. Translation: CASSLGTGLAAQYF.

Here the CDR3 reads CSVSSPTGSSYNEQFF. In DNA, the CDR3 is TGCAGCGTTTCCTCTCCAACAGGGAGCTCCTACAATGAGCAGTTCTTC. The J gene is TRBJ2-1, the V gene TRBV29-1; TRBD1 is a possible D gene (6 bases). The CDR3 runs 16 residues. V lost 5 bases, J lost 0 bases, and 17 bases lay in between. Germline CDR1 and CDR2: SQVTM and ANQGSEA.

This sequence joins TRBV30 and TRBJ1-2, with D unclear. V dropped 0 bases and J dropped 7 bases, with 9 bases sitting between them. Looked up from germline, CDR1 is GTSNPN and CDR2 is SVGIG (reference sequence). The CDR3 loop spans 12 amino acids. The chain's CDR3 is CAWSVSFGGYTF. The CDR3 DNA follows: TGTGCCTGGAGTGTGAGCTTTGGTGGCTACACCTTC.

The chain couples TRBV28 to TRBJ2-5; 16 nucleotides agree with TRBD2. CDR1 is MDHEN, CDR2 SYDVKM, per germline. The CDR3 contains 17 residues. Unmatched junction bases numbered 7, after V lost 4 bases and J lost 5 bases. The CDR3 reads CASSSGTSGRAGETQYF. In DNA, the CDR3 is TGTGCCAGCAGTTCCGGGACTAGCGGGAGGGCGGGGGAGACCCAGTACTTC.

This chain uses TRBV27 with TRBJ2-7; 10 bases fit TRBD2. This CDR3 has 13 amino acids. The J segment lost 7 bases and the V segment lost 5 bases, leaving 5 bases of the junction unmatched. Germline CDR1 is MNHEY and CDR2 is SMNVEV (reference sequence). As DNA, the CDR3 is TGTGCCAGCAGTAGAGGACTAGCGGAAGAGCAGTACTTC. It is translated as CASSRGLAEEQYF.

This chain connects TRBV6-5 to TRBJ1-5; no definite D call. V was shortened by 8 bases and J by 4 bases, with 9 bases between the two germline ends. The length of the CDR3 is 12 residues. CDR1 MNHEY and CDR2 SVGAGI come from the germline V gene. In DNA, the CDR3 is TGTGCCAGCGGAAGGGTAAATCAGCCCCAGCATTTT. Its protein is CASGRVNQPQHF.

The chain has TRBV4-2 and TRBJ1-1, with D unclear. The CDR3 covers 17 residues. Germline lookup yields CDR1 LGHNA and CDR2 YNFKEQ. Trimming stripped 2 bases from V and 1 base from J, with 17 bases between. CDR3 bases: TGTGCCAGCAGCCAATCCCCGTCCGGGGTGAGGAACACTGAAGCTTTCTTT. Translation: CASSQSPSGVRNTEAFF.

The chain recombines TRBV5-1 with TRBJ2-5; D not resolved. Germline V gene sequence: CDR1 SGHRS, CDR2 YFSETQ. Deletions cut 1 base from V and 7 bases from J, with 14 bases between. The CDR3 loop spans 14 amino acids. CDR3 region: CASSLLGLYATQYF. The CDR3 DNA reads TGCGCCAGCAGCTTGTTAGGCCTGTATGCGACCCAGTACTTC.

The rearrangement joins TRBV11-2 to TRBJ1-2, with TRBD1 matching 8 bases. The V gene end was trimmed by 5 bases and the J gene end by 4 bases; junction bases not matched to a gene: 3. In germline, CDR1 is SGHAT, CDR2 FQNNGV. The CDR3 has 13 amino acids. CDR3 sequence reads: CASSPGQVYGYTF. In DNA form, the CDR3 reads TGTGCCAGCAGCCCGGGACAGGTCTATGGCTACACCTTC.

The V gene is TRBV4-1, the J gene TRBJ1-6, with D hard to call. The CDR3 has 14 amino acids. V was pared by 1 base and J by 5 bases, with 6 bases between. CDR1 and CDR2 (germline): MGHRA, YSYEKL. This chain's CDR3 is CASSQVTDNSPLHF. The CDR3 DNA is TGCGCCAGCAGCCAAGTCACCGATAATTCACCCCTCCACTTT.

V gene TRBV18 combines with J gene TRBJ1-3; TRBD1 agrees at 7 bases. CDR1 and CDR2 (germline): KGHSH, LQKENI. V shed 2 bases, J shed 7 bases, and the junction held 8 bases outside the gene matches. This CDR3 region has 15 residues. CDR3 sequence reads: CASSPTQGQRNTIYF. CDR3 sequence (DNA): TGTGCCAGCTCACCAACCCAGGGACAGAGGAACACCATATATTTT.

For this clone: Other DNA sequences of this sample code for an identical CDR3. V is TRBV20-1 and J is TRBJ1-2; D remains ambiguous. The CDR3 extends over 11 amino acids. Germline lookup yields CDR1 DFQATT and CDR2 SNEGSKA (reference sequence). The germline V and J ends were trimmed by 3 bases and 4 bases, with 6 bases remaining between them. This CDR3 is CSARASYGYTF. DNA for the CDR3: TGCAGTGCTAGGGCCAGCTATGGCTACACCTTC.

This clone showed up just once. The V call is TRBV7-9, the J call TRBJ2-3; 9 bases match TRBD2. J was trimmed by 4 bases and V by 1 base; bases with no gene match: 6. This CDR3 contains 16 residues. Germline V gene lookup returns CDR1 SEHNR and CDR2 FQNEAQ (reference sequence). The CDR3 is CASSLGVSGSADTQYF. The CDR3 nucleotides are TGTGCCAGCAGCTTAGGTGTTAGCGGGAGCGCAGATACGCAGTATTTT. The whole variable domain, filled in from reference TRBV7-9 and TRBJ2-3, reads DTGVSQNPRHKITKRGQNVTFRCDPISEHNRLYWYRQTLGQGPEFLTYFQNEAQLEKSRLLSDRFSAERPKGSFSTLEIQRTEQGDSAMYLCASSLGVSGSADTQYFGPGTRLTVL.

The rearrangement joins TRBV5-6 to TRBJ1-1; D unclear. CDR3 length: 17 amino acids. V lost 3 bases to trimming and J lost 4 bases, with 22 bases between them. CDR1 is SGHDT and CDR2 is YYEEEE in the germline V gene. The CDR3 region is CASSSIALRDFSTEAFF. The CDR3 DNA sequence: TGTGCCAGCAGCTCCATCGCTTTGCGGGATTTTAGCACTGAAGCTTTCTTT.

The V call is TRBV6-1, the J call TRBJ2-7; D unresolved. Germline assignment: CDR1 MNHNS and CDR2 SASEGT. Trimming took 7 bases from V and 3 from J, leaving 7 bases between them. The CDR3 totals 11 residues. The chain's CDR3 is CASTISYEQYF. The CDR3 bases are TGTGCCAGCACTATTAGCTACGAGCAGTACTTC.

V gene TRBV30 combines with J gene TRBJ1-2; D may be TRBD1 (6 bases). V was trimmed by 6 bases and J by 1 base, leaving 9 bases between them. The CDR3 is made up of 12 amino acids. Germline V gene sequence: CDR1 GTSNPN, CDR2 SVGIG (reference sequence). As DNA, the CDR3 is TGTGCCTGCCCGGACAGTAACTATGGCTACACCTTC. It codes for CACPDSNYGYTF.